These 30 T cell receptor beta chains were sequenced from one sample in a study of OX40 agonist ivuxolimab in advanced cancers. Libraries were built with the immunoSEQ multiplex PCR assay. The table was pulled from immuneACCESS by TCRdb, which kept in-frame rearrangements only. Such tables lose some clones; where checked, under half of the loss comes from unresolved V genes, and the rest has no known cause. Across this sample there are roughly 55,000 clones, with approximately 80% seen only once. The leading ten clones occupy approximately 4.4% of the sample. Source: CD4+ or CD8+ T cells sorted from blood, taken in a trial of the OX40 agonist ivuxolimab. Receptor source: an adult with an advanced solid tumor such as melanoma, head and neck, liver or kidney cancer.

This sequence joins TRBV4-2 and TRBJ2-6; D call uncertain. This CDR3 has 14 residues. Trimming took off 3 bases at V and 0 bases at J, with 3 bases between the two ends. Germline V gives CDR1 LGHNA, CDR2 YNFKEQ. The CDR3 nucleotides read TGTGCCAGCAGCCATCCCTCTGGGGCCAACGTCCTGACTTTC. This translates into CASSHPSGANVLTF.

The chain uses TRBV27 and TRBJ1-1; D gene uncertain. The CDR3 sequence is 15 residues long. Trimming left V 1 base short and J 0 bases short, with 9 bases between. The germline gives CDR1 MNHEY, CDR2 SMNVEV (reference sequence). The CDR3 coding sequence is TGTGCCAGCAGTTTATTCGGCGCCGTGAACACTGAAGCTTTCTTT. Translated: CASSLFGAVNTEAFF.

About this clone itself: One end of the junction fails to match germline, which may point to a read error. The chain is built from TRBV10-3 and TRBJ1-2; maybe TRBD1 (5 bases). From germline, CDR1 is ENHRY and CDR2 SYGVKD. The CDR3 has 14 residues. For the CDR3, the DNA is TGTGCCATCAGTGAGTCGCAGGGCAGAAGCTCCCTCGGATTC. Its protein product is CAISESQGRSSLGF.

CDR3 sequence reads: CASRPGLAASYNEQFF. CDR3 nucleotides: TGTGCCAGCAGACCGGGACTAGCGGCCTCCTACAATGAGCAGTTCTTC. The genes are TRBV2 and TRBJ2-1; 11 bases are a match to TRBD2. The germline gives CDR1 SNHLY, CDR2 FYNNEI. The CDR3 loop spans 16 amino acids. V was pared by 6 bases and J by 0 bases, with 4 bases of the junction left unmatched.

Here the CDR3 DNA reads TGTGCCAGCAGCTTGGAGGTAGCGGGAGCATCAGATACGCAGTATTTT. It is translated as CASSLEVAGASDTQYF. This chain connects TRBV5-4 to TRBJ2-3; 9 nucleotides agree with TRBD2. The CDR3 is 16 residues long. Germline CDR1 and CDR2: SGHNT and YYREEE (reference sequence). J lost 4 bases, V lost 0 bases, and 6 bases had no gene match.

This clone was observed a few times. The V and J genes are TRBV18 and TRBJ1-1; D not certain. This CDR3 has 11 amino acids. Trimming removed 1 base from V and 4 bases from J, with 1 base in between. Germline lookup yields CDR1 KGHSH and CDR2 LQKENI. The CDR3 DNA is TGTGCCAGCTCACCACTCACTGAAGCTTTCTTT. Protein: CASSPLTEAFF.

V gene TRBV7-2 combines with J gene TRBJ2-1; 8 nucleotides agree with TRBD1. CDR1 and CDR2 from the germline V gene are SGHTA and FQGNSA. The CDR3 contains 17 residues. Trimming took 5 bases from V and 0 from J; bases not matched to a gene: 9. The CDR3 loop is CASSKGQGLFSYNEQFF. CDR3 nucleotides: TGTGCCAGCAGCAAAGGACAGGGTCTTTTCTCCTACAATGAGCAGTTCTTC.

The chain joins TRBV27 to TRBJ1-2; possible D gene TRBD1, 5 bases. Germline CDR1 is MNHEY and CDR2 is SMNVEV (reference sequence). The CDR3 runs to 13 residues. Between the trimmed V and J ends, which lost 5 bases and 4 bases, there was a span of 11 bases. CDR3 sequence (DNA): TGTGCCAGCAGTCGAACCGGGACCTATGGCTACACCTTC. The encoded protein is CASSRTGTYGYTF.

The chain is built from TRBV7-2 and TRBJ2-5, with unresolved D. CDR3 length equals 15 residues. CDR1 is SGHTA and CDR2 is FQGNSA in the germline V gene. The V end lost 4 bases, the J end lost 4 bases, and 16 bases lay between the germline ends. CDR3: CASSSQLGPRETQYF. Written as DNA, the CDR3 is TGTGCCAGCAGCTCCCAACTCGGTCCGAGAGAGACCCAGTACTTC.

CDR3 loop: CASRRDRNTGELFF. The CDR3 coding sequence is TGTGCCAGCAGACGCGACAGAAACACCGGGGAGCTGTTTTTT. This chain joins TRBV28 and TRBJ2-2, with D perhaps matching TRBD1 (5 bases). Germline CDR1 is MDHEN and CDR2 is SYDVKM. V was pared by 6 bases and J by 2 bases, with 10 bases between. The CDR3 consists of 14 residues.

This chain uses TRBV28 with TRBJ1-2, with D perhaps TRBD1 (5 bases). The V end was cut by 11 bases, the J end by 0 bases, with 16 bases between. Germline V CDR1 and CDR2: MDHEN, SYDVKM. CDR3 length equals 14 residues. Here the CDR3 reads CAHRQISPNYGYTF. The CDR3 region has the DNA TGTGCCCACCGACAGATTTCCCCTAACTATGGCTACACCTTC.

This chain joins TRBV6-6 and TRBJ1-2; D remains ambiguous. Germline loops: CDR1 MNHNY, CDR2 SVGAGI (reference sequence). V lost 4 bases and J lost 2, with 14 bases in between. The CDR3 loop spans 15 amino acids. The CDR3 nucleotides read TGTGCCAGCAGTTCAGAACCGGGTCGGAACTATGGCTACACCTTC. The encoded protein is CASSSEPGRNYGYTF.

The chain carries TRBV5-4 and TRBJ2-7; 10 bases are shared with TRBD2. The germline V gene encodes CDR1 SGHNT and CDR2 YYREEE (reference sequence). There are 14 residues in the CDR3. The trim removed 2 bases at V and 5 bases at J, leaving 4 bases unmatched. CDR3 nucleotide sequence: TGTGCCAGCAGCTTACAACTAGCGGGGAACGAGCAGTACTTC. This translates into CASSLQLAGNEQYF.

This sequence joins TRBV11-3 and TRBJ2-1; 8 nucleotides match TRBD2. This CDR3 region has 13 residues. Germline CDR1 SGHNT, CDR2 YENEEA. V gave up 6 bases and J gave up 6 bases; unmatched junction bases: 4. CDR3: CASRPSGSNEQFF. The CDR3, as DNA: TGTGCCAGCAGACCCAGCGGGAGCAATGAGCAGTTCTTC.

The chain links TRBV5-1 to TRBJ1-2, with D unclear. In germline, CDR1 is SGHRS, CDR2 YFSETQ. The CDR3 contains 14 residues. Trimming took 0 bases from V and 8 from J, leaving 14 bases between them. Written as DNA, the CDR3 is TGCGCCAGCAGCTTGGAAACGGGGTCGGGCGGCTACACCTTC. Translation gives CASSLETGSGGYTF. The variable domain in full, completed from reference TRBV5-1 and TRBJ1-2, reads KAGVTQTPRYLIKTRGQQVTLSCSPISGHRSVSWYQQTPGQGLQFLFEYFSETQRNKGNFPGRFSGRQFSNSRSEMNVSTLELGDSALYLCASSLETGSGGYTFGSGTRLTVV.

The chain recombines TRBV19 with TRBJ2-4; D is ambiguous. Trimming left V 4 bases short and J 8 bases short, with 15 bases between. The germline gives CDR1 LNHDA, CDR2 SQIVND (reference sequence). This CDR3 has 14 residues. For the CDR3, the DNA is TGTGCCAGTAGTACCCCCCGGGTAGTAGACATTCAGTACTTC. Encoded protein: CASSTPRVVDIQYF.

Note on this clone: The junction does not match germline at one end; this may be a read error. The same CDR3 can be traced to other DNA sequences in this sample. The CDR3: CASTPPEGAVNEQFF. CDR3 in DNA: TGCGCCAGCACACCCCCAGAAGGGGCCGTCAATGAGCAGTTCTTC. The J gene is TRBJ2-1, the V gene TRBV6-5, with D possibly being TRBD1 (5 bases). This CDR3 is built from 15 residues. Germline CDR1 and CDR2: MNHEY and SVGAGI.

J is TRBJ2-7 and V is TRBV19; TRBD2 matches 9 bases. V shed 3 bases and J 5 bases; nucleotides not matched to a gene: 5. This CDR3 is built from 14 residues. The germline gives CDR1 LNHDA, CDR2 SQIVND (reference sequence). The CDR3 is CASSMWASGNEQYF. The CDR3 nucleotides are TGTGCCAGTAGTATGTGGGCTAGCGGGAACGAGCAGTACTTC.

This chain links TRBV5-4 with TRBJ1-2; D unclear. The CDR3 covers 14 residues. Germline loops: CDR1 SGHNT, CDR2 YYREEE (reference sequence). Trimming took 1 base from V and 0 from J, leaving 7 bases between them. In nucleotides, the CDR3 is TGTGCCAGCAGCTTGAACACCGCTAACTATGGCTACACCTTC. This sequence encodes CASSLNTANYGYTF.

In this sample, this clone is medium-sized. The gene calls are TRBV19 and TRBJ2-2, with D uncertain. Trimming stripped 2 bases from V and 1 base from J, with 5 bases between. The length of the CDR3 is 14 residues. CDR1 is LNHDA, CDR2 SQIVND, per germline (reference sequence). CDR3 DNA sequence: TGTGCCAGTAGTATATCCGGGAACACCGGGGAGCTGTTTTTT. Translation: CASSISGNTGELFF. Together with reference TRBV19 and TRBJ2-2, the CDR3 gives the full variable domain: DGGITQSPKYLFRKEGQNVTLSCEQNLNHDAMYWYRQDPGQGLRLIYYSQIVNDFQKGDIAEGYSVSREKKESFPLTVTSAQKNPTAFYLCASSISGNTGELFFGEGSRLTVL.

The chain couples TRBV5-1 to TRBJ2-1; the D is unclear. CDR3 length: 13 residues. V was cut by 4 bases and J by 7 bases, with 12 bases left in between. Germline CDR1 and CDR2: SGHRS and YFSETQ. Here the CDR3 reads CASSPLRANEQFF. For the CDR3, the DNA is TGCGCCAGCAGCCCACTCCGGGCTAATGAGCAGTTCTTC. Based on the CDR3 plus reference TRBV5-1 and TRBJ2-1, the full variable domain is KAGVTQTPRYLIKTRGQQVTLSCSPISGHRSVSWYQQTPGQGLQFLFEYFSETQRNKGNFPGRFSGRQFSNSRSEMNVSTLELGDSALYLCASSPLRANEQFFGPGTRLTVL.

The DNA of the CDR3 is TGTGCCAGCAGCCCTCTGGGACAGTCCTACGAGCAGTACTTC. Amino acids: CASSPLGQSYEQYF. This chain links TRBV9 with TRBJ2-7; 7 bases match TRBD1. V shed 4 bases and J 1 base; nucleotides not matched to a gene: 5. This CDR3 contains 14 residues. In germline, CDR1 is SGDLS, CDR2 YYNGEE. Based on the CDR3 plus reference TRBV9 and TRBJ2-7, the full variable domain is DSGVTQTPKHLITATGQRVTLRCSPRSGDLSVYWYQQSLDQGLQFLIQYYNGEERAKGNILERFSAQQFPDLHSELNLSSLELGDSALYFCASSPLGQSYEQYFGPGTRLTVT.

The rearrangement uses TRBV9 and TRBJ2-3, with TRBD2 matching over 12 bases. This CDR3 is built from 15 residues. Unmatched junction bases numbered 1, after V lost 0 bases and J lost 5 bases. CDR1 is SGDLS and CDR2 is YYNGEE in the germline V gene. CDR3 sequence (DNA): TGTGCCAGCAGCGTAGAACTAGCGGGGGGAGATACGCAGTATTTT. It is translated as CASSVELAGGDTQYF.

The chain couples TRBV18 to TRBJ2-7, with D possibly being TRBD1 (6 bases). The CDR3 runs 13 residues. Germline-derived CDR1 and CDR2 are KGHSH and LQKENI. V gave up 1 base and J gave up 6 bases, with 10 bases separating them. This CDR3 reads CASSPRTGREQYF. The CDR3 coding sequence is TGTGCCAGCTCACCACGAACAGGGCGCGAGCAGTACTTC.

CDR3 sequence (DNA): TGTGCCAGCAGCTTTGGCGGGAGGGGAGAAGGCTACACCTTC. Protein: CASSFGGRGEGYTF. The genes are TRBV5-6 and TRBJ1-2; D is perhaps TRBD1 (5 bases). CDR1 SGHDT and CDR2 YYEEEE come from the germline V gene. The ends were cut back, 2 bases at V and 8 bases at J, with 16 bases in the middle. This CDR3 is built from 14 residues.

The chain employs TRBV5-1 and TRBJ1-2; D possibly corresponds to TRBD1 (6 bases). Per the germline V gene, CDR1 is SGHRS and CDR2 is YFSETQ. The V end lost 5 bases, the J end lost 2 bases, and 10 bases lay between the germline ends. This CDR3 comprises 13 residues. The CDR3 DNA reads as TGCGCCAGCAGTGGGGGCAGGAACTATGGCTACACCTTC. Residues: CASSGGRNYGYTF.

The chain recombines TRBV7-9 with TRBJ1-2; no clear D gene. From germline, CDR1 is SEHNR and CDR2 FQNEAQ (reference sequence). Trimming cost V 1 base and J 4 bases, with 7 bases left between them. The CDR3 is made up of 13 amino acids. CDR3 coding DNA: TGTGCCAGCAGCTTAGAACAGAGCTATGGCTACACCTTC. Translating gives CASSLEQSYGYTF.

The count of this clone is one. The gene calls are TRBV5-1 and TRBJ1-2, with D perhaps matching TRBD1 (5 bases). CDR1 and CDR2 (germline): SGHRS, YFSETQ. The V end was cut by 2 bases, the J end by 8 bases, with 19 bases between. This CDR3 spans 15 amino acids. This chain's CDR3 is CASSLTGDGLNGYTF. Here the CDR3 DNA reads TGCGCCAGCAGCTTAACGGGGGATGGGCTTAACGGCTACACCTTC. Supplemented by reference TRBV5-1 and TRBJ1-2, the full variable domain reads KAGVTQTPRYLIKTRGQQVTLSCSPISGHRSVSWYQQTPGQGLQFLFEYFSETQRNKGNFPGRFSGRQFSNSRSEMNVSTLELGDSALYLCASSLTGDGLNGYTFGSGTRLTVV.

This chain links TRBV25-1 with TRBJ2-1; 14 positions match TRBD2. The germline CDR1 and CDR2 sequences are MGHDK and SYGVNS. The CDR3 totals 15 residues. Losses at the gene ends were 6 bases for V and 6 bases for J; bases not matched to a gene: 4. The CDR3 DNA follows: TGTGCCAGCAGGCAGACTAGCGGGGGGGCCAATGAGCAGTTCTTC. Encoded protein: CASRQTSGGANEQFF.

The gene calls are TRBV19 and TRBJ1-5; tentatively, D is TRBD1 (6 bases). Germline loops: CDR1 LNHDA, CDR2 SQIVND (reference sequence). V lost 9 bases and J 2 bases, leaving 17 bases between the germline ends. The CDR3 sequence is 15 residues long. CDR3 loop: CASSYRAEGNQPQHF. In nucleotides, the CDR3 is TGTGCCAGCTCGTACAGGGCCGAGGGCAATCAGCCCCAGCATTTT.